The 8 T cell receptor beta chains presented below share a single source sample, sequenced in a study of CD8 T cells in ankylosing spondylitis. TCRdb redid the calling of the 5' RACE reads with MiXCR, one entry per CDR3 protein. This table holds around 330,000 distinct CDR3 sequences, roughly 12% found once. Material: blood, either unsorted or a sorted T cell fraction (not recorded which). These TCRs come from a female donor with ankylosing spondylitis or in good health (not recorded which).

As to this clonotype: A read error may account for a junction end that differs from germline. This chain links TRBV29-1 with TRBJ2-3; tentatively, D is TRBD2 (5 bases). This CDR3 is 13 amino acids long. The germline CDR1 and CDR2 sequences are SQVTM and ANQGSEA. The CDR3 DNA sequence: TGCAGCGTTGCGGAAGGGAGCACTGATACGCAGTATTTT. Translation gives CSVAEGSTDTQYF.

This clonotype was counted many times. The rearrangement joins TRBV5-1 to TRBJ2-5, with 9 nucleotides matching TRBD2. Per germline, CDR1 SGHRS and CDR2 YFSETQ. J lost 1 base, V lost 5 bases, and 9 bases had no gene match. The CDR3 spans 16 residues. CDR3 sequence (DNA): TGCGCCAGCAGAAGGGCTAGCGGGACCTCCCAAGAGACCCAGTACTTC. Its protein is CASRRASGTSQETQYF.

There are a few counts of this clonotype. The rearrangement uses TRBV28 and TRBJ2-4; tentative D call: TRBD2 (5 bases). Trimming removed 3 bases from V and 1 base from J, with 22 bases in between. CDR1 and CDR2 from the germline V gene are MDHEN and SYDVKM. This CDR3 spans 19 amino acids. The CDR3 DNA sequence: TGTGCCAGCAGTTTTGGGCGTTTCGGGCTAGCAGCGGCCAAAAACATTCAGTACTTC. Amino acids: CASSFGRFGLAAAKNIQYF.

The V and J genes are TRBV6-1 and TRBJ1-5; the D gene is possibly TRBD1 (6 bases). The CDR3 extends over 15 amino acids. V was pared by 6 bases and J by 0 bases, with 12 bases between. The V gene's germline CDR1 is MNHNS and CDR2 SASEGT. In nucleotides, the CDR3 is TGTGCCAGCAGGGACAGAATTTCTAGCAATCAGCCCCAGCATTTT. Translation: CASRDRISSNQPQHF.

This clonotype was recorded many times. This rearrangement joins TRBV20-1 to TRBJ1-6, with TRBD1 matching 8 bases. Germline V gene data show CDR1 as DFQATT and CDR2 as SNEGSKA (reference sequence). The CDR3 runs to 14 residues. Germline trimming cut 0 bases from V and 8 bases from J; bases unmatched to any gene: 3. In DNA, the CDR3 is TGCAGTGCTAGAGATCGGACAGGGTATTCACCCCTCCACTTT. Protein product: CSARDRTGYSPLHF.

This clonotype has at least ten counts. The chain links TRBV20-1 to TRBJ2-1, with D perhaps given as TRBD1 or TRBD2 (5 bases each). CDR3 size: 15 residues. Trimming took 0 bases from V and 8 from J, leaving 17 bases between them. Germline CDR1 reads DFQATT; CDR2 reads SNEGSKA (reference sequence). The CDR3 region has the DNA TGCAGTGCTAGAGATCATCACCTAGGGACGGATGAGCAGTTCTTC. It encodes CSARDHHLGTDEQFF.

This chain connects TRBV28 to TRBJ2-7, with D possibly being TRBD1 or TRBD2 (5 bases each). Germline CDR1 MDHEN, CDR2 SYDVKM. This CDR3 region has 13 residues. Deletions cut 7 bases from V and 3 bases from J, with 13 bases between. The CDR3 DNA follows: TGTGCCAGCATGCCGGGACCGATCTACGAGCAGTACTTC. Amino acid sequence: CASMPGPIYEQYF.

CDR3 residues: CASSLRGTADEQYF. The CDR3 region has the DNA TGTGCCAGCAGCCTGCGAGGGACAGCCGACGAGCAGTACTTC. The chain is built from TRBV11-2 and TRBJ2-7; 7 nucleotides agree with TRBD1. Germline V gene sequence: CDR1 SGHAT, CDR2 FQNNGV. The CDR3 runs to 14 residues. V was clipped by 5 bases and J by 5 bases; unmatched bases: 9.